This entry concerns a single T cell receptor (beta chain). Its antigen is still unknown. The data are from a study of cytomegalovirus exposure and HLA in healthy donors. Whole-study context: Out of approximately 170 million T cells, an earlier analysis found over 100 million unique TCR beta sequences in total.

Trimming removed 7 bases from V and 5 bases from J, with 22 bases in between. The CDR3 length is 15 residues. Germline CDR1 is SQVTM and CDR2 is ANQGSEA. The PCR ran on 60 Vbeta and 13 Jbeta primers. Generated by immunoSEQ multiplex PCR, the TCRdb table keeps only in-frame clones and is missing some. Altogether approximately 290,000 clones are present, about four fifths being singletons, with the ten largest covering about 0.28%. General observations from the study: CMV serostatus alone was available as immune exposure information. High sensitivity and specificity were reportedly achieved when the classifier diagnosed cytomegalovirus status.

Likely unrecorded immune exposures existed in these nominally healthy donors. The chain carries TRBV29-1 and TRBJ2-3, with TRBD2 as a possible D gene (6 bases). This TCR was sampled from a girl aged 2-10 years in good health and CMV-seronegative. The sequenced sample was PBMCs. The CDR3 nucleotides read TGCAGCGCCCGGGACTTCCATTCAAAGTTAGATACGCAGTATTTT. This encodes CSARDFHSKLDTQYF.